This T cell receptor (beta chain) was observed in a study of blood T cell repertoires in COVID-19. About the research overall: PBMCs, B-cell-depleted T cells, or T cells provided the cDNA or gDNA that made up the material.

Germline CDR1 reads MNHEY; CDR2 reads SMNVEV (reference sequence). V lost 7 bases to trimming and J lost 4 bases, with 8 bases between them. The CDR3 sequence is 13 residues long. TCRdb's table, derived via immunoSEQ multiplex PCR, lists solely in-frame clones and lacks some. The sample lists about 42,000 clones, 85% to 95% occurring once. The clonotype comes from a man in his fifties with active COVID-19. The sequencing input was peripheral blood. The chain links TRBV27 to TRBJ1-6; the D gene is possibly TRBD1 (5 bases). CDR3 coding DNA: TGTGCCAGCACCAGGGCATATAATTCACCCCTCCACTTT. Translation: CASTRAYNSPLHF.